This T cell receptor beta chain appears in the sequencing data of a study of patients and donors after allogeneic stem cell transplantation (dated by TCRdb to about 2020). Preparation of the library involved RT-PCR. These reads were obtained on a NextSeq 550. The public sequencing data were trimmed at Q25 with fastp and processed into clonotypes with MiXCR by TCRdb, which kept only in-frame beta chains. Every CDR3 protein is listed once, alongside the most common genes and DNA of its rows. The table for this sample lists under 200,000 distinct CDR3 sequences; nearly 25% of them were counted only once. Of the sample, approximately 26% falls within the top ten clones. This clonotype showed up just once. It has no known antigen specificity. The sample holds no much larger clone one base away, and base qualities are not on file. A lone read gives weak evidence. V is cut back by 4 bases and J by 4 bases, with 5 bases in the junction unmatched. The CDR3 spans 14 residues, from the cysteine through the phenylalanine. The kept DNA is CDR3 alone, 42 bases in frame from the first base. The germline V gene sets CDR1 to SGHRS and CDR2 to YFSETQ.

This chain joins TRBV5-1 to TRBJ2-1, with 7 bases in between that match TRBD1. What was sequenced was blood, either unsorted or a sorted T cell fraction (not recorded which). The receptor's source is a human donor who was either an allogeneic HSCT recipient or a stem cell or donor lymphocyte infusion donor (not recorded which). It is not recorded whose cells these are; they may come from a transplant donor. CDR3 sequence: CASSQTGEYNEQFF. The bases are TGCGCCAGCAGCCAAACAGGGGAATACAATGAGCAGTTCTTC.